This TCR beta chain was documented in a study of blood T cell repertoires in COVID-19 (dated by TCRdb to 2018 to 2020). In terms of the full investigation: Samples from collaborators originated in the United States, Italy and Spain and spanned both the acute and convalescent phases of COVID-19. The material from the prospective study consisted of cDNA or gDNA derived from T cells, B-cell-depleted T cells, or PBMCs. Subjects who had been exposed to COVID-19, were actively infected with it, or had recovered from it provided the deeply sampled blood TCRbeta repertoires that made up the dataset. The repertoires were released in a freely available public database meant as a resource for research on the immune response to SARS-CoV-2. The samples were drawn from two sources: the first 160 participants of the ongoing ImmuneRACE study, and some 1,300 subjects contributed by 6 global collaborators. Nearly every sample came with metadata listing a de-identified subject ID, COVID-19 status, age in years and sex. Where available, HLA class I and class II types were obtained from metadata supplied by the sample provider rather than from assay-based typing.

Here is what the overall study found, with its caveats: Clinical and demographic metadata were provided uncurated, with the amount varying by source and participant.

TCRbeta CDR3 regions were amplified from genomic DNA by means of the immunoSEQ Assay, a bias-controlled multiplex PCR. The authors' analysis ran thus. The number of nucleated cells in each sample was estimated by amplification of reference gene primers within the assay. To quantify the absolute abundance of each unique TCRbeta CDR3 rearrangement, sequence reads were collapsed and filtered. For each sample, productive Simpson clonality was calculated by taking the square root of Simpson's diversity index across productive rearrangements. TCRdb's version of the immuneACCESS table is confined to in-frame rearrangements and falls short of the full clone set. An unresolved V gene accounts for under half of the shortfall where checked; the remainder is of unknown origin. D and trimming come from the DNA, and the V and J calls and clone size come from that table. This sample lists under 250,000 clones; 80% to 85% were detected once. The ten biggest clones cover around 30% of the sample.

To note about this clone: This clone's antigen is unknown. Base quality data are lacking; no much larger clone is found one base away.

The collaborating institutions used their own protocols to collect whole blood in K2EDTA tubes. For TCRbeta analysis, collaborators shipped samples in one of three forms: frozen whole blood, isolated PBMCs, or DNA extracted from either of those sample types. The CDR3 goes from the cysteine to the phenylalanine over 17 residues. The sequence is cut down to CDR3 DNA, 51 bases in frame from base 1. V is cut back by 2 bases and J by 7 bases, with 8 bases in the junction unmatched. As encoded in the germline V gene, CDR1 is SGHTA while CDR2 is FQGNSA. The source material was peripheral blood. The TCR sequence derives from a man aged 40-50 years with acute or convalescent COVID-19. The rearranged segments are TRBV7-2 and TRBJ2-1, with 13 bases in between that match TRBD2. The CDR3 loop reads CASSLWPGLAGANEQFF. In nucleotide form, the sequence is TGTGCCAGCAGCTTATGGCCCGGACTAGCGGGAGCTAATGAGCAGTTCTTC. Joined to the reference TRBV7-2 and TRBJ2-1 proteins, this CDR3 gives the full variable domain: GAGVSQSPSNKVTEKGKDVELRCDPISGHTALYWYRQSLGQGLEFLIYFQGNSAPDKSGLPSDRFSAERTGGSVSTLTIQRTQQEDSAVYLCASSLWPGLAGANEQFFGPGTRLTVL.